This is a list of T cell receptor beta chains from one sample in a study of Graves' ophthalmopathy and Graves' hyperthyroidism. TCRdb recomputed calls from the multiplex PCR reads with MiXCR, one row per CDR3 protein. This table holds some 410,000 distinct CDR3 sequences, approximately 21% found once. The sequenced material came from peripheral blood. The receptors come from a woman aged 18 to 35 with stable Graves' hyperthyroidism. The CDR3 runs from the conserved cysteine through the conserved F or W. Clone sizes are given selectively: once, few, many, or a class where the clone is expanded.

TRBV20-1	many	12	TRBJ2-2	CSASEDTGELFF
TRBV12-5	many	13	TRBJ2-2	CASGFEYTGELFF
TRBV7-8	NA	16	TRBJ2-7	CASSTSLRDGSYEQYF
TRBV5-6	many	13	TRBJ1-2	CASSLVPFGGYTF
TRBV11-2	NA	15	TRBJ2-5	CASSLTGQGGETQYF
TRBV20-1	many	14	TRBJ1-5	CSARFPLGNQPQHF
TRBV5-1	many	14	TRBJ2-2	CASSLARDTGELFF
TRBV25-1	few	15	TRBJ2-7	CASSVGPEKSYEQYF
TRBV7-2	many	14	TRBJ2-7	CASSAGHGRPLWQF
TRBV7-9	NA	15	TRBJ2-7	CASSKQWHRGSEQYF
TRBV6-5	many	14	TRBJ2-5	CATPGQGAGETQYF
TRBV29-1	many	14	TRBJ1-2	CSVDIGATNYGYTF
TRBV6-5	many	15	TRBJ2-7	CASSSRSGRIYEQYF
TRBV28	many	13	TRBJ1-2	CASSNTGTYGYTF
TRBV6-1	many	14	TRBJ2-7	CASSEQLATYEQYF
TRBV20-1	many	14	TRBJ2-5	CSALAGVRWETQYF
TRBV20-1	once	14	TRBJ2-5	CSAPNIASLETQYF
TRBV6-5	many	13	TRBJ1-2	CASRTRGVSGYTF
TRBV6-4	NA	15	TRBJ2-2	CASSDSREGTGELWF
TRBV12-3/TRBV12-4	many	15	TRBJ2-5	CASSLFGRGQETQYF
TRBV20-1	many	11	TRBJ2-4	CSGQDKNIQYF
TRBV12-3/TRBV12-4	NA	13	TRBJ2-4	CASSQEYIDIQYF
TRBV5-1	many	15	TRBJ1-1	CASSLLGRRNTEAFF
TRBV19	NA	15	TRBJ1-2	CASYGTGSDNYGYTF
TRBV28	many	14	TRBJ2-7	CASSLLMGQGEQYF
TRBV6-5	NA	16	TRBJ2-7	CASSYSLRDFSYEQYF
TRBV20-1	NA	15	TRBJ1-5	CSARQDSTSNQPQHF
TRBV6-1	NA	13	TRBJ1-6	CASRRGYESPLHF
TRBV7-9	many	14	TRBJ1-5	CASSLGTGVQPQHF
TRBV7-8	many	16	TRBJ1-5	CASSRTGTGGNQPQHF
TRBV30	NA	17	TRBJ2-6	CAWSEMGSFSGANVLTF
TRBV11-2	many	15	TRBJ2-7	CASSLDRLGSYEQYF
TRBV20-1	many	16	TRBJ1-6	CSARDRWGASGSPLHF
TRBV15	many	14	TRBJ1-6	CATSSLVIGSPLHF